The clone carrying this T cell receptor (beta chain) was observed once. Using unique molecular identifiers, the investigators prepared the TCRbeta library. MiXCR, applied by TCRdb to the PCR reads, yields one record per CDR3 protein. In the table there are roughly 500,000 distinct CDR3 sequences, around 17% of which are singletons. Trimming left V 5 bases short and J 2 bases short, with 8 bases between. The V gene's germline CDR1 is KGHDR and CDR2 SFDVKD. There are 13 residues in the CDR3. The sample is drawn from a study of T-cell reconstitution after alpha-beta-depleted transplantation in children. This material consisted of PBMCs from the stem cell graft donor, taken from the stem cell graft. This chain joins TRBV24-1 and TRBJ1-1, with D perhaps matching TRBD1 (5 bases). This clonotype was obtained from a human donor who donated a stem cell graft to a child with acute lymphoblastic leukemia. This CDR3 is CATSGTGNTEAFF. CDR3 coding DNA: TGTGCCACCAGTGGTACAGGAAACACTGAAGCTTTCTTT.